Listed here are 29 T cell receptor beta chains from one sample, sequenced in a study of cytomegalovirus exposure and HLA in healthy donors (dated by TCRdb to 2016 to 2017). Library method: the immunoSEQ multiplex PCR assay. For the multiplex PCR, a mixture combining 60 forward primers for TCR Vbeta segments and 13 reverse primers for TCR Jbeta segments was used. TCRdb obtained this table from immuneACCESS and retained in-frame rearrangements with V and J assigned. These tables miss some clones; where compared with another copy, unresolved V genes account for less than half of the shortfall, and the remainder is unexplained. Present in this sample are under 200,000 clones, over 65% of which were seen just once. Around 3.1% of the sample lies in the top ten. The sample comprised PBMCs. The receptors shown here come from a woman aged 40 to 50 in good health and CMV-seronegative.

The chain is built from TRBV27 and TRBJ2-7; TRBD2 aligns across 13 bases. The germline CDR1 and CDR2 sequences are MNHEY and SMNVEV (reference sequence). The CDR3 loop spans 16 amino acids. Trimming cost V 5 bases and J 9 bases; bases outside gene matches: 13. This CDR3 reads CASSPAGGLAGEVQYF. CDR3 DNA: TGTGCCAGCAGTCCCGCCGGCGGACTAGCGGGGGAGGTGCAGTACTTC.

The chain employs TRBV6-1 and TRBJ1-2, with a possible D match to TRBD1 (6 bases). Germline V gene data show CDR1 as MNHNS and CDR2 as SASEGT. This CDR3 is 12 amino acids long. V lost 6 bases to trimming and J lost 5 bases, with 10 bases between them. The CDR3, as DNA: TGTGCCAGCAGAGGACAGTGGTATGGCTACACCTTC. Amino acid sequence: CASRGQWYGYTF.

The CDR3 DNA reads as TGTGCCAGCAGTGGGGGGACAGGCTATAACTATGGCTACACCTTC. Its translation: CASSGGTGYNYGYTF. The genes are TRBV2 and TRBJ1-2; 8 bases fit TRBD1. CDR3 size: 15 residues. J gave up 1 base and V 4 bases, and 5 bases lay outside the gene matches. Germline values: CDR1 SNHLY, CDR2 FYNNEI.

CDR3 bases: TGTGCCAGCTCCCAGACGGGAACCCGTCCTACTGAAGCTTTCTTT. It is translated as CASSQTGTRPTEAFF. This rearrangement joins TRBV18 to TRBJ1-1; D call uncertain. The germline V and J ends were trimmed by 6 bases and 5 bases, with 19 bases remaining between them. Germline loops: CDR1 KGHSH, CDR2 LQKENI. This CDR3 comprises 15 residues.

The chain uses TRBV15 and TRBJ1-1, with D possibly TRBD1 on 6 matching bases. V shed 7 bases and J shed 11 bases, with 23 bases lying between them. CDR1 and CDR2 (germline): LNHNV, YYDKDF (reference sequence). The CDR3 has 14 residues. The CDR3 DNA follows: TGTGCCACCAAGGGGACACCCCCCGGTCTTGAGGCTTTCTTT. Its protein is CATKGTPPGLEAFF.

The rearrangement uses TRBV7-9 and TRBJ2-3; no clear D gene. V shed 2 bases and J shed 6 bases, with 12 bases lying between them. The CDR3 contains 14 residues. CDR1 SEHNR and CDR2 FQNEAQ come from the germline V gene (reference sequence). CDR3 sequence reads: CASSLTSARDTQYF. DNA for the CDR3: TGTGCCAGCAGCTTAACATCGGCCAGGGATACGCAGTATTTT.

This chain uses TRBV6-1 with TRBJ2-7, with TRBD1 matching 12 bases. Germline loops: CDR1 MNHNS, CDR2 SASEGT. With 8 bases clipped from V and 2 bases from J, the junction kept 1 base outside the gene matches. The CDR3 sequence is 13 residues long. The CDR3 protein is CASGDRGPYEQYF. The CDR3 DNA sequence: TGTGCCAGCGGGGACAGGGGGCCCTACGAGCAGTACTTC.

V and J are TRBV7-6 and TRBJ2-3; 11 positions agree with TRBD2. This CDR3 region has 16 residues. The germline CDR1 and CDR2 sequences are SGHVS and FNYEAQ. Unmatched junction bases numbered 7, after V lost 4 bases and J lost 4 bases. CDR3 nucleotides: TGTGCCAGCAGCTCCAATAGCGGGGGGGTATCAGATACGCAGTATTTT. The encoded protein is CASSSNSGGVSDTQYF.

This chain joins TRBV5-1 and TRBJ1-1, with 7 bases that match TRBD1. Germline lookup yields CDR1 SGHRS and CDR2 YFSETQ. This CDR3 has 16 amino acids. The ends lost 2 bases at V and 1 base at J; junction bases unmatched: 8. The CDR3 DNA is TGCGCCAGCAGCTTAGGAGGGGGCCACGCGAACACTGAAGCTTTCTTT. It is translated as CASSLGGGHANTEAFF.

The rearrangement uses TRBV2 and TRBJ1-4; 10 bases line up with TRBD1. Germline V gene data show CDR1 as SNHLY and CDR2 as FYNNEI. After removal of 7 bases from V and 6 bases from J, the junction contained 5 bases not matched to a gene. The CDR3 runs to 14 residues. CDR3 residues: CASTSDRGDEKLFF. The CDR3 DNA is TGTGCCAGCACCTCGGACAGGGGGGATGAAAAACTGTTTTTT.

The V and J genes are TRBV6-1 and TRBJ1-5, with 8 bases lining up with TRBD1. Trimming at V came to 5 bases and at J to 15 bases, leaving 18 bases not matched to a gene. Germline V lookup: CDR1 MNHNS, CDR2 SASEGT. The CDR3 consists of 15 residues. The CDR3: CASSTKRTGKVTGHF. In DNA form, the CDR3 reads TGTGCCAGCAGTACCAAGAGGACAGGGAAGGTCACAGGGCATTTT.

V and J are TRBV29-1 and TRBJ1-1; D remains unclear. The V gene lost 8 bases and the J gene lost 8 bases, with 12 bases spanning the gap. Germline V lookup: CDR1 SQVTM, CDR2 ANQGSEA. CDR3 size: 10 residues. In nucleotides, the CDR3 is TGCAGCACTCAAAGAGGCGAAGCTTTCTTT. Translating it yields CSTQRGEAFF.

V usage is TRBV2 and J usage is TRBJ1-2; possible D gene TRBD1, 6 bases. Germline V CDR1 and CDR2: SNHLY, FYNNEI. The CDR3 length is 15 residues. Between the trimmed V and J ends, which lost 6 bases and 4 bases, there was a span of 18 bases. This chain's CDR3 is CASRWPTGTLYGYTF. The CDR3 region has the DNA TGTGCCAGCAGATGGCCCACCGGGACACTCTATGGCTACACCTTC.

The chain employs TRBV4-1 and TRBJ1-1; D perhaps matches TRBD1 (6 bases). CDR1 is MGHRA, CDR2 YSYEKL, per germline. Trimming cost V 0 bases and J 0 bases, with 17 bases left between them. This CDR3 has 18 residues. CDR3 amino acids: CASSQDSMRGILNTEAFF. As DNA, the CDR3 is TGCGCCAGCAGCCAAGATAGTATGAGGGGGATATTGAACACTGAAGCTTTCTTT.

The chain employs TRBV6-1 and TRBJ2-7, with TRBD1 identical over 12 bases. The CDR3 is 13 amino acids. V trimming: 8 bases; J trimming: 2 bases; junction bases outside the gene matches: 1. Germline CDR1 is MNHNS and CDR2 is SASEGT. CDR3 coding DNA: TGTGCCAGCGGGACAGGGGGCCCCTACGAGCAGTACTTC. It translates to CASGTGGPYEQYF.

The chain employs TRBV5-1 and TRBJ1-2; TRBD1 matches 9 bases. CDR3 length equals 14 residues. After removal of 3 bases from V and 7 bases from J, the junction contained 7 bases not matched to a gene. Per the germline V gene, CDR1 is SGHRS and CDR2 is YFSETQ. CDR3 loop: CASSSGTGTAGYTF. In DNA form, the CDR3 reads TGCGCCAGCAGCTCCGGGACAGGGACAGCTGGCTACACCTTC.

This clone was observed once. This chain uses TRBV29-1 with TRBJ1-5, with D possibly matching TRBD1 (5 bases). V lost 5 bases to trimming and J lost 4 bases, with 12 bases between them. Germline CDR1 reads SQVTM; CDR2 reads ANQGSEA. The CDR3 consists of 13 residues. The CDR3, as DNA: TGCAGCGTTCGAGAGCGGGGGAATCAGCCCCAGCATTTT. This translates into CSVRERGNQPQHF.

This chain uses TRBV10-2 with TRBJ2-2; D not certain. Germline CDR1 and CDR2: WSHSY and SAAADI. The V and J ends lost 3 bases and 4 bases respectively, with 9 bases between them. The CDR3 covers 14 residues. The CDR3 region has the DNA TGCGCCAGCAGTGACAGGTTGAGCACCGGGGAGCTGTTTTTT. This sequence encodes CASSDRLSTGELFF.

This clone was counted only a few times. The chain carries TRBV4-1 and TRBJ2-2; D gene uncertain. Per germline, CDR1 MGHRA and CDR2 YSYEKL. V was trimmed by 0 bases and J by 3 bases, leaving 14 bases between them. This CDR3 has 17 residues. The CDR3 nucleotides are TGCGCCAGCAGCCAAGATCTAAGAGACATCTACACCGGGGAGCTGTTTTTT. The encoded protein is CASSQDLRDIYTGELFF.

This CDR3 is CASSYDRGSSYEQYF. DNA of the CDR3: TGTGCCAGCAGTTACGACCGGGGGAGCTCCTACGAGCAGTACTTC. The chain couples TRBV6-5 to TRBJ2-7, with D possibly TRBD2 on 6 matching bases. Per the germline V gene, CDR1 is MNHEY and CDR2 is SVGAGI. The V end was cut by 2 bases, the J end by 0 bases, with 11 bases between. This CDR3 has 15 residues.

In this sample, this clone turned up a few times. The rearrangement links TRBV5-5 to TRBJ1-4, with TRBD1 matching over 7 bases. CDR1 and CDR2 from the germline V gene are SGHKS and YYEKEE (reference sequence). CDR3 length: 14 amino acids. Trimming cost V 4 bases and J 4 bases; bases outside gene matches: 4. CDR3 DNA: TGTGCCAGCAGCCGGGACAGCTATAATGAAAAACTGTTTTTT. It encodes CASSRDSYNEKLFF.

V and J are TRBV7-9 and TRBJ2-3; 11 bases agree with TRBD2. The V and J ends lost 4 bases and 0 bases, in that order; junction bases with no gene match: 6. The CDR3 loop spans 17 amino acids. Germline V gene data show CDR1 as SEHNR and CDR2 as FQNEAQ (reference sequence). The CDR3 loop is CASSSGLAGPSTDTQYF. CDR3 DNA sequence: TGTGCCAGCAGCTCAGGACTAGCGGGTCCCAGCACAGATACGCAGTATTTT.

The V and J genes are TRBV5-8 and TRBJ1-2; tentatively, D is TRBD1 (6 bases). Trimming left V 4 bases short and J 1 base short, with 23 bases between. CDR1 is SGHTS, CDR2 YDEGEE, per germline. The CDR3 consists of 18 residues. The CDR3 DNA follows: TGTGCCAGCAGCCCCCACAGGGCAGGGAGAACCCTTAACTATGGCTACACCTTC. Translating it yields CASSPHRAGRTLNYGYTF.

CDR3 residues: CASRDGQVRGEAFF. As DNA, the CDR3 is TGTGCCAGCAGGGACGGACAGGTTCGGGGTGAAGCTTTCTTT. This chain joins TRBV2 and TRBJ1-1; 7 positions agree with TRBD1. The CDR3 length is 14 residues. CDR1 and CDR2 (germline): SNHLY, FYNNEI. Trimming cost V 6 bases and J 7 bases; bases outside gene matches: 11.

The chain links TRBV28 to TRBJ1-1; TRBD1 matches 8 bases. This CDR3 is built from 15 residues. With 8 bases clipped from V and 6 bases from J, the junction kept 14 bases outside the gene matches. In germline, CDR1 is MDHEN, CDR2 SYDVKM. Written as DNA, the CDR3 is TGTGCCAGCCGCTTCGGGACAGGCCCGAGGTCTGAAGCTTTCTTT. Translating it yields CASRFGTGPRSEAFF.

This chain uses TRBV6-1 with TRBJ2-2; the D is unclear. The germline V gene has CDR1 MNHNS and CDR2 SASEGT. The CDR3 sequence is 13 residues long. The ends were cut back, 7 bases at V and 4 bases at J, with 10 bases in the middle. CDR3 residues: CASTQSPTGELFF. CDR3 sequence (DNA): TGTGCCAGCACTCAGTCCCCCACCGGGGAGCTGTTTTTT.

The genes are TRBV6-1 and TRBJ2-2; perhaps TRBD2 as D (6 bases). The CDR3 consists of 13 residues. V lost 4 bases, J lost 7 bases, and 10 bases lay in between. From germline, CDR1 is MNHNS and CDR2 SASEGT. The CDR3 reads CASSGDWGGELFF. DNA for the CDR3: TGTGCCAGCAGTGGGGACTGGGGCGGGGAGCTGTTTTTT.

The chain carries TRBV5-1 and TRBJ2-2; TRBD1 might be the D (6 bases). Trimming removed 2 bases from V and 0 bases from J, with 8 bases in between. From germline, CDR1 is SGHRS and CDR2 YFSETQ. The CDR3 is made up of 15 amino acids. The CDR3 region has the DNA TGCGCCAGCAGCTTCCGGGACACGAACACCGGGGAGCTGTTTTTT. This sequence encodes CASSFRDTNTGELFF.

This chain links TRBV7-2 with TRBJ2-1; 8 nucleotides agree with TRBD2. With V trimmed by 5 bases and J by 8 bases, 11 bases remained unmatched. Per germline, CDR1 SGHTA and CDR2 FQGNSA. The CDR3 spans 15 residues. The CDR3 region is CASSVSGTRSYEQFF. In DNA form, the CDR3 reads TGTGCCAGCAGCGTATCCGGGACTAGGTCCTATGAGCAGTTCTTC.